Below are 3 T cell receptor beta chains sequenced from a single sample in a study of blood T cell repertoires in COVID-19. TCRdb keeps only in-frame clones here, not all; method: immunoSEQ multiplex PCR. The top ten hold 1.4% to 1.5% of the sample, which has roughly 400,000 clones, around nine tenths seen once. Material: PBMCs or T cells enriched from blood (not recorded which). Source of these receptors: a woman under 30 who had been exposed to COVID-19.

This chain joins TRBV13 and TRBJ2-5, with D possibly being TRBD1 (5 bases). Germline V gene lookup returns CDR1 PRHDT and CDR2 FYEKMQ (reference sequence). This CDR3 is 14 amino acids long. With 4 bases removed from V and 5 bases from J, the gap between germline ends came to 14 bases. CDR3: CASSSRQWRETQYF. CDR3 sequence (DNA): TGTGCCAGCAGCTCCCGACAGTGGCGGGAGACCCAGTACTTC.

J is TRBJ2-7 and V is TRBV4-1, with D possibly TRBD1 on 6 matching bases. The ends were cut back, 8 bases at V and 6 bases at J, with 20 bases in the middle. The length of the CDR3 is 14 residues. Germline CDR1 is MGHRA and CDR2 is YSYEKL. CDR3 sequence: CASGPVGGRGEQYF. The DNA of the CDR3 is TGCGCCAGCGGGCCAGTTGGGGGCAGGGGCGAGCAGTACTTC.

This clone was counted once. The V call is TRBV28, the J call TRBJ1-4, with TRBD1 identical over 9 bases. Germline CDR1 reads MDHEN; CDR2 reads SYDVKM. J gave up 3 bases and V 5 bases, and 1 base lay outside the gene matches. The CDR3 runs 14 residues. CDR3 sequence (DNA): TGTGCCAGCAGTGGGGACAGGGCTAATGAAAAACTGTTTTTT. Protein product: CASSGDRANEKLFF.